This T cell receptor (beta chain) came from a study of Tregs in tolerant kidney transplant recipients. Whole-study context: Mixed chimerism was transient after nonmyeloablative marrow transplants from related graft donors.

Comment on this clone: From the germline J gene comes the end of the CDR3, since the read stops 3 residues before it.

The protocol was immunoSEQ multiplex PCR, while the TCRdb copy is restricted to in-frame clones and leaves out a portion. The sample holds under 55,000 clones. The CDR3 runs to 17 residues. Germline V gives CDR1 LNHDA, CDR2 SQIVND (reference sequence). With V trimmed by 5 bases and J by 0 bases, 9 bases remained unmatched. V gene TRBV19 combines with J gene TRBJ1-4; 7 nucleotides match TRBD1. The origin of this receptor is a human donor who received a combined kidney and bone marrow transplant. The input for sequencing was CD4+ T cells from blood, taken before the transplant. CDR3 residues: CASSFHRGPATNEKLFF. CDR3 DNA, as far as it was read: TGTGCCAGTAGTTTCCACAGGGGCCCAGCAACTAATGAAAAA.